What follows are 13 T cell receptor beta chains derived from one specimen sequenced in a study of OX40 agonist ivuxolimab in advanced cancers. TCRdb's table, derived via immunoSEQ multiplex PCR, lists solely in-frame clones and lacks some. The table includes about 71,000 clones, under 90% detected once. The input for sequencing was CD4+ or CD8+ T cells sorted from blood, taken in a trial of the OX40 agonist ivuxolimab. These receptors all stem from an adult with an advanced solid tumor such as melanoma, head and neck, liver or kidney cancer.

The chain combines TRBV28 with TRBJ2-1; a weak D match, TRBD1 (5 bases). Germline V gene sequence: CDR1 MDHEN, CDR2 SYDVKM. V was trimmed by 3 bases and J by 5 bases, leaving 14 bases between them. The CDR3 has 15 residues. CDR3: CASSFQGISNNEQFF. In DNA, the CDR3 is TGTGCCAGCAGTTTCCAGGGAATCTCTAACAATGAGCAGTTCTTC. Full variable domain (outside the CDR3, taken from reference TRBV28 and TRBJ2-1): DVKVTQSSRYLVKRTGEKVFLECVQDMDHENMFWYRQDPGLGLRLIYFSYDVKMKEKGDIPEGYSVSREKKERFSLILESASTNQTSMYLCASSFQGISNNEQFFGPGTRLTVL.

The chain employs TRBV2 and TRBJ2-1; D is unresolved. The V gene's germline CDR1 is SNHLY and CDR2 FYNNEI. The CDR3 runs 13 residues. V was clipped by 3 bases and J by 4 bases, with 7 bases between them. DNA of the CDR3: TGTGCCAGCAGTGATAATTGGTACAATGAGCAGTTCTTC. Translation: CASSDNWYNEQFF.

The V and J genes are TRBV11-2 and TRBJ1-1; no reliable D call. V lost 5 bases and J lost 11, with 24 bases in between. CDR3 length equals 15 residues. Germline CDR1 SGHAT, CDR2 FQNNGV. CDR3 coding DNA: TGTGCCAGCAGCCCTTGGCCTAGTGTAGGTAGCGTGGCTTTCTTT. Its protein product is CASSPWPSVGSVAFF.

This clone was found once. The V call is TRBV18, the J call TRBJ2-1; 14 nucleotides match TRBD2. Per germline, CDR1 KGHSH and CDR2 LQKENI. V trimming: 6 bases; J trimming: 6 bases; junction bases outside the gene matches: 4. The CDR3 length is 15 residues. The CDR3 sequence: CASSKTSGRVNEQFF. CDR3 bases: TGTGCCAGCTCGAAGACTAGCGGGAGGGTCAATGAGCAGTTCTTC.

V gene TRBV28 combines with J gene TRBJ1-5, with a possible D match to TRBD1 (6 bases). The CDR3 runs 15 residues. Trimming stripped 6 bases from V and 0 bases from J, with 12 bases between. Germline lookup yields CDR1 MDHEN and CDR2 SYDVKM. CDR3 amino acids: CASSGGGYSNQPQHF. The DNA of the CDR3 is TGTGCCAGCAGCGGAGGGGGGTATAGCAATCAGCCCCAGCATTTT.

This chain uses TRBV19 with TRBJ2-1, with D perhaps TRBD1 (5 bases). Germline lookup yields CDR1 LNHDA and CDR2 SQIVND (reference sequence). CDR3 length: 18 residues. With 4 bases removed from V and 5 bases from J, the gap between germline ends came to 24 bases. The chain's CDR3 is CASSTRQKLGLLDNEQFF. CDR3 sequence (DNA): TGTGCCAGTAGTACTCGACAGAAATTAGGCCTCCTTGACAATGAGCAGTTCTTC.

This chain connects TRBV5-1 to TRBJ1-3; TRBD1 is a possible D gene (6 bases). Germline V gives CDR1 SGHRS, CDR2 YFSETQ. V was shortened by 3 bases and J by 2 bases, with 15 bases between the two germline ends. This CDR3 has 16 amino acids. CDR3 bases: TGCGCCAGCAGCTCAGTTACTGGGGGCACTGGAAACACCATATATTTT. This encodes CASSSVTGGTGNTIYF.

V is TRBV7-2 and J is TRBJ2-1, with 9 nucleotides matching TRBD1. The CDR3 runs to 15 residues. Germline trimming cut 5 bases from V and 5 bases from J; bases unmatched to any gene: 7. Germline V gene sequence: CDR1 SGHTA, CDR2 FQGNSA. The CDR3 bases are TGTGCCAGCAGCGTACCGGGACAGGGCAACAATGAGCAGTTCTTC. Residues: CASSVPGQGNNEQFF.

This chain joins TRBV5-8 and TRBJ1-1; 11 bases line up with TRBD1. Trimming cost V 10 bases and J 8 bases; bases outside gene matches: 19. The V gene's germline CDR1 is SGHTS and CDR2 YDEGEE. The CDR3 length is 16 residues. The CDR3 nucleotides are TGTGCCGCGCCAGCAGCAACTTCCAGGACAGGGGGCGAAGCTTTCTTT. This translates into CAAPAATSRTGGEAFF.

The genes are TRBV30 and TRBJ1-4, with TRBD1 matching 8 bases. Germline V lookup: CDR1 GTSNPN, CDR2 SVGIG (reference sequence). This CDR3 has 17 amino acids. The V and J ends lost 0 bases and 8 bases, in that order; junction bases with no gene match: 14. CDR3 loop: CAWSVAPQDRAREKLFF. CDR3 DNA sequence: TGTGCCTGGAGTGTTGCCCCCCAGGACAGGGCTAGAGAAAAACTGTTTTTT.

CDR3 sequence (DNA): TGTGCCAGCAGTTTGGACAGGATCAACACCATATATTTT. Encoded protein: CASSLDRINTIYF. The chain recombines TRBV28 with TRBJ1-3, with 7 positions matching TRBD1. The CDR3 consists of 13 residues. Losses at the gene ends were 3 bases for V and 7 bases for J; bases not matched to a gene: 3. Per germline, CDR1 MDHEN and CDR2 SYDVKM.

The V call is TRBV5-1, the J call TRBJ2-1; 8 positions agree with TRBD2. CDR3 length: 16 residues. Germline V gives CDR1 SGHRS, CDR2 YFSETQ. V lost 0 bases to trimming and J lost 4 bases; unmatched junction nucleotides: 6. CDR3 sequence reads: CASSLVIGGRYNEQFF. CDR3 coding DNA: TGCGCCAGCAGCTTGGTTATAGGCGGGAGGTACAATGAGCAGTTCTTC.

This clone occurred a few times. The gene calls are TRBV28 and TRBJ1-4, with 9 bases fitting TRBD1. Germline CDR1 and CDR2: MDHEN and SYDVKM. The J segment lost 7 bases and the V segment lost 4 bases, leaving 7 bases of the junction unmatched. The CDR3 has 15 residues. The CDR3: CASSSRRTGVEKLFF. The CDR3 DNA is TGTGCCAGCAGTTCCCGTAGGACAGGGGTTGAAAAACTGTTTTTT.